This T cell receptor (beta chain) was retrieved from a study of CD8+ T cells in alopecia areata. About the study: The authors scored treated patients' severity by affected scalp percentage.

Study-wide results and caveats: A great number of expanded lesional clones endured in scalp and blood during tofacitinib.

Treatment denoted: oral pan-JAK inhibitor, 5-10 mg twice daily. V was cut by 7 bases and J by 5 bases, with 14 bases left in between. The germline V gene encodes CDR1 ENHRY and CDR2 SYGVKD. The CDR3 is 13 amino acids. Extracted from the samples, RNA was reverse transcribed into cDNA to serve as the sequencing template. Assay: immunoSEQ multiplex PCR; the TCRdb copy retains only in-frame clones and omits some. The sample yields about 150,000 clones, about 59% seen once. This clone was seen more than once but under ten times. Its antigen is unknown. This specimen consisted of CD8+ T cells sorted from blood, obtained at week 4, from a patient treated with tofacitinib. This clonotype originated in a human donor with alopecia areata. This chain connects TRBV10-3 to TRBJ2-5; D could derive from TRBD1 or TRBD2 (6 bases each). The CDR3 region is CAIMRGAGETQYF. The CDR3 bases are TGTGCCATCATGAGGGGGGCAGGGGAGACCCAGTACTTC.